This T cell receptor (beta chain) stems from a study of tumor-infiltrating lymphocytes in primary liver carcinoma. The CDR3 is made up of 14 amino acids. V gave up 5 bases and J gave up 2 bases; unmatched junction bases: 5. Per germline, CDR1 SEHNR and CDR2 FQNEAQ (reference sequence). Co-extraction of RNA and DNA was performed on about 20-32 mg of unsorted bulk tissue. With 500 to 650 ng total RNA as template and a constant-region primer, TCR beta cDNA was made. Slightly modified ARM-PCR, run as three nested multiplex PCR rounds, produced the TCR beta libraries. TRBV1-TRBV30 forward and Cbeta reverse primers drove the first two roughly 10-cycle rounds. In TCRdb, the multiplex PCR reads were re-called with MiXCR into one record per CDR3 protein. The sample includes over 95,000 distinct CDR3 sequences, over 55% of them seen just once.

This TCR derives from a woman aged 55-69 years with primary liver carcinoma and hepatitis B virus infection. Specimen: liver tumor tissue from sampling region 5. As to subset: tumor region T5, tumor centre. The chain uses TRBV7-9 and TRBJ2-5; 7 positions agree with TRBD1. The CDR3 DNA sequence: TGTGCCAGCAGCAATAGGGGGCCTCAAGAGACCCAGTACTTC. This gives the protein CASSNRGPQETQYF.